The 5 T cell receptor beta chains below all came from one sample that was sequenced in a study of T cell responses to AZD1222 COVID-19 vaccine. Produced via immunoSEQ multiplex PCR; TCRdb's table is partial and in-frame only. Of some 130,000 clones listed, 90% to 95% are singletons. This specimen consisted of peripheral blood, obtained 28 days after the second AZD1222 dose. The source of these receptors is an adult who received the AZD1222 COVID-19 vaccine.

The V call is TRBV4-2, the J call TRBJ2-7; D call uncertain. Trimming left V 3 bases short and J 2 bases short, with 11 bases between. Germline loops: CDR1 LGHNA, CDR2 YNFKEQ. The CDR3 has 14 residues. The CDR3 protein is CASSQGDGAYEQYF. CDR3 bases: TGTGCCAGCAGCCAGGGTGACGGAGCCTACGAGCAGTACTTC.

V and J are TRBV2 and TRBJ1-4, with D possibly TRBD1 on 5 matching bases. The CDR3 has 17 residues. Trimming stripped 6 bases from V and 0 bases from J, with 17 bases between. Germline loops: CDR1 SNHLY, CDR2 FYNNEI. The CDR3, as DNA: TGTGCCAGCAGGAGGGGAGCTACCATTGCAACTAATGAAAAACTGTTTTTT. This translates into CASRRGATIATNEKLFF.

The V call is TRBV6-5, the J call TRBJ1-2; 7 bases fit TRBD1. Unmatched junction bases numbered 10, after V lost 7 bases and J lost 5 bases. In germline, CDR1 is MNHEY, CDR2 SVGAGI. The CDR3 has 14 residues. CDR3 in amino acids: CASTRRDSLYGYTF. Here the CDR3 DNA reads TGTGCCAGCACCCGCCGGGACAGCTTGTATGGCTACACCTTC.

This sequence joins TRBV20-1 and TRBJ2-5; the D gene is possibly TRBD1 (5 bases). This CDR3 has 11 amino acids. Germline values: CDR1 DFQATT, CDR2 SNEGSKA (reference sequence). Trimming pared 3 bases from V and 6 bases from J, leaving 8 bases between. CDR3 sequence: CSARGPQTQYF. The CDR3 DNA follows: TGCAGTGCTAGGGGGCCCCAGACCCAGTACTTC.

The V and J genes are TRBV4-2 and TRBJ1-3; no firm D call. The germline V gene has CDR1 LGHNA and CDR2 YNFKEQ. The CDR3 consists of 16 residues. V lost 1 base and J 0 bases, leaving 10 bases between the germline ends. This CDR3 is CASSQAYVSSGNTIYF. The CDR3 coding sequence is TGTGCCAGCAGCCAAGCTTACGTTAGCTCTGGAAACACCATATATTTT.